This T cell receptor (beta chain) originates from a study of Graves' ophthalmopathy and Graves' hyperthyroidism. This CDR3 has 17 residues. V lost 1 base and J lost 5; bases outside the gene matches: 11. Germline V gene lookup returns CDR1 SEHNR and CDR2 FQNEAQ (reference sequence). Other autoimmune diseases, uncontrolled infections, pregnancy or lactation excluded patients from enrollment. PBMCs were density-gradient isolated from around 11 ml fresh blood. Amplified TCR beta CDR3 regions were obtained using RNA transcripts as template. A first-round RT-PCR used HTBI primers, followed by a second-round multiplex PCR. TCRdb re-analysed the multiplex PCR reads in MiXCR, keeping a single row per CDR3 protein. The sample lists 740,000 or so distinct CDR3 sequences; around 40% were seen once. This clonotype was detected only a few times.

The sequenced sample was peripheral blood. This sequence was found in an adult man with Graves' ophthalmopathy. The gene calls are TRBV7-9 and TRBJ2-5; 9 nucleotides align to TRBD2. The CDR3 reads CASSLGLGGTSHETQYF. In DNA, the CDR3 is TGTGCCAGCAGCTTAGGGTTGGGGGGGACTAGCCACGAGACCCAGTACTTC.